This TCR beta chain originates from a study of TIL therapy for anti-PD-1-resistant metastatic lung cancer. The immunoSEQ assay was v3. Here immunoSEQ multiplex PCR was the method, and the copy in TCRdb shows in-frame clones only, minus some. The table includes approximately 60,000 clones, 75% to 90% detected once. The CDR3 is 14 amino acids. Germline V CDR1 and CDR2: KGHSH, LQKENI. The V gene lost 1 base and the J gene lost 0 bases, with 5 bases spanning the gap. The time point was: pre-treatment sample, taken before nivolumab and TIL therapy. V gene TRBV18 combines with J gene TRBJ2-3, with D hard to call. This receptor was taken from a person aged 25 to 80 with non-small cell lung cancer. The specimen comprised blood, sampled at baseline. DNA for the CDR3: TGTGCCAGCTCACCACTCCCTAGCACAGATACGCAGTATTTT. Amino acid sequence: CASSPLPSTDTQYF. Full variable domain (outside the CDR3, taken from reference TRBV18 and TRBJ2-3): NAGVMQNPRHLVRRRGQEARLRCSPMKGHSHVYWYRQLPEEGLKFMVYLQKENIIDESGMPKERFSAEFPKEGPSILRIQQVVRGDSAAYFCASSPLPSTDTQYFGPGTRLTVL.